The sequence of this T cell receptor beta chain was determined in a study of T cell changes during pregnancy in multiple sclerosis (dated by TCRdb to the late 2010s). Notes on the research overall: In women with multiple sclerosis, the researchers looked at how the T cell repertoire shifted as pregnancy progressed.

From its cysteine to its phenylalanine, the CDR3 spans 11 amino acids. Only the CDR3 DNA is retained, 33 bases long and in frame from the first base. Looking up the germline V gene (reference sequence) yields CDR1 DFQATT and CDR2 SNEGSKA. Trimming costs V 4 bases and J 0 bases, and their ends lie 3 bases apart. In the case of this clone: This receptor's antigen is unknown. No per-base quality is available; no much larger clone lies one base away. This same CDR3 is encoded by further DNA sequences in the sample.

Libraries were constructed by the immunoSEQ multiplex PCR assay. Drawn from immuneACCESS, this table holds only the in-frame rearrangements with V and J called that TCRdb kept. Clones are partly lost; checked studies trace under half to an unresolved V gene and leave the rest unexplained. The table for this sample lists tens of thousands of clones; 85% to 90% of them were counted only once. The top ten clones comprise roughly 3.7% of the sample. This sequence was found in a female donor in good health, enrolled as a control in a pregnancy study. The sequences come from CD4+ T cells from peripheral blood mononuclear cells, collected in the first trimester of pregnancy. The receptor chain draws on TRBV20-1 and TRBJ2-5; no D gene can be assigned with confidence. The DNA sequence reads TGCAGTGCTACCAACCAAGAGACCCAGTACTTC. This translates into CSATNQETQYF.